This T cell receptor beta chain was sequenced during a study of blood T cell repertoires in COVID-19. Sequencing was performed with immunoSEQ multiplex PCR; in TCRdb, only in-frame clones are kept and a portion is missing. Here the sample spans 120,000 to 150,000 clones, approximately 90% being singletons. The CDR3 loop spans 18 amino acids. V lost 0 bases, J lost 3 bases, and 20 bases lay in between. Germline-derived CDR1 and CDR2 are SGHVS and FQNEAQ. The chain couples TRBV7-8 to TRBJ1-1; D is perhaps TRBD1 (6 bases). The sequenced sample was peripheral blood. The receptor was derived from a woman between 50 and 59 years old with acute or convalescent COVID-19. In DNA, the CDR3 is TGTGCCAGCAGCTTAGCGGGAAGGACAGTACGAATTTACACTGAAGCTTTCTTT. It is translated as CASSLAGRTVRIYTEAFF.